Shown below are 13 T cell receptor beta chains from a single sample sequenced in a study of vaccination and CD4 T cells after COVID-19. Treatment of the sample: roughly 10-day PBMC culture with coronavirus spike peptide pools or control peptides (ViraFEST assay). Sequence data for DNA of cultured CD4+ T cells were generated by the Oncomine TCR Beta short-read assay. A single record per CDR3 protein comes from TCRdb applying MiXCR to the PCR reads. The sample has tens of thousands of distinct CDR3 sequences; around 66% are singletons. These receptors have no known antigen. Here the sequenced sample was CD4+ T cells from blood, cultured in vitro, taken after SARS-CoV-2 vaccination. Receptors originate from a human donor who received a COVID-19 vaccine.

The rearrangement joins TRBV20-1 to TRBJ2-7; tentatively, D is TRBD1 or TRBD2 (5 bases each). The CDR3 consists of 13 residues. Germline CDR1 and CDR2: DFQATT and SNEGSKA (reference sequence). The ends were cut back, 7 bases at V and 1 base at J, with 14 bases in the middle. In DNA, the CDR3 is TGCAGTGTTGATTCAGGGAGTTCCTACGAGCAGTACTTC. Its protein product is CSVDSGSSYEQYF.

The rearrangement joins TRBV20-1 to TRBJ1-6; D is ambiguous. The germline V and J ends were trimmed by 3 bases and 10 bases, with 22 bases remaining between them. The germline CDR1 and CDR2 sequences are DFQATT and SNEGSKA (reference sequence). This CDR3 spans 16 amino acids. The DNA of the CDR3 is TGCAGTGCTAGTAATAGCGACTTACCCTGGGGATCACCCCTCCACTTT. Translation gives CSASNSDLPWGSPLHF.

The rearrangement uses TRBV7-6 and TRBJ2-5; TRBD2 agrees at 15 bases. CDR3 size: 21 residues. V shed 0 bases, J shed 0 bases, and the junction held 11 bases outside the gene matches. Germline lookup yields CDR1 SGHVS and CDR2 FNYEAQ. CDR3 sequence: CASSLAFRGLAGGKYQETQYF. Here the CDR3 DNA reads TGTGCCAGCAGCTTAGCTTTTCGGGGACTAGCGGGGGGCAAGTACCAAGAGACCCAGTACTTC.

The rearrangement uses TRBV6-1 and TRBJ1-5, with unresolved D. The CDR3 spans 14 residues. CDR1 and CDR2 from the germline V gene are MNHNS and SASEGT. Trimming took off 1 base at V and 9 bases at J, with 13 bases between the two ends. This CDR3 reads CASSEDGWMRPQHF. CDR3 bases: TGTGCCAGCAGTGAAGATGGATGGATGCGGCCCCAGCATTTT.

This clonotype occurred a few times. The CDR3 sequence: CASSRGRGYNSPLHF. The DNA of the CDR3 is TGTGCCAGCAGTCGTGGGAGGGGATATAATTCACCCCTCCACTTT. The genes are TRBV27 and TRBJ1-6; perhaps TRBD1 as D (5 bases). Trimming pared 5 bases from V and 4 bases from J, leaving 12 bases between. CDR1 is MNHEY, CDR2 SMNVEV, per germline (reference sequence). The CDR3 spans 15 residues.

CDR3 coding DNA: TGTGCCAGTAGTAGACTAGGGGTTGGCGGAGCTAGAATCTCCAATGGCTACACCTTC. It codes for CASSRLGVGGARISNGYTF. This rearrangement joins TRBV19 to TRBJ1-2; tentative D call: TRBD1 (5 bases). The V end lost 4 bases, the J end lost 6 bases, and 30 bases lay between the germline ends. The CDR3 consists of 19 residues. Germline V gene sequence: CDR1 LNHDA, CDR2 SQIVND (reference sequence). Complete variable domain (other parts from reference TRBV19 and TRBJ1-2): DGGITQSPKYLFRKEGQNVTLSCEQNLNHDAMYWYRQDPGQGLRLIYYSQIVNDFQKGDIAEGYSVSREKKESFPLTVTSAQKNPTAFYLCASSRLGVGGARISNGYTFGSGTRLTVV.

This clonotype was recorded a few times. This chain uses TRBV2 with TRBJ2-6; TRBD1 agrees at 7 bases. The CDR3 is made up of 16 amino acids. The ends lost 9 bases at V and 1 base at J; junction bases unmatched: 9. The germline V gene encodes CDR1 SNHLY and CDR2 FYNNEI. CDR3: CASEGAGVSGANVLTF. The CDR3 bases are TGTGCCAGTGAGGGGGCAGGGGTATCTGGGGCCAACGTCCTGACTTTC.

The chain links TRBV20-1 to TRBJ2-1; 12 positions agree with TRBD2. V was clipped by 3 bases and J by 4 bases; unmatched bases: 13. Germline assignment: CDR1 DFQATT and CDR2 SNEGSKA (reference sequence). This CDR3 is built from 18 residues. The CDR3 region has the DNA TGCAGTGCTAGGGACCAGCCTCAGACTAGCGGGGGATACAATGAGCAGTTCTTC. This encodes CSARDQPQTSGGYNEQFF.

The rearrangement joins TRBV2 to TRBJ1-1; D ambiguous. CDR3 length: 14 amino acids. CDR1 and CDR2 (germline): SNHLY, FYNNEI. With 6 bases removed from V and 0 bases from J, the gap between germline ends came to 11 bases. CDR3 loop: CASRTASMNTEAFF. The CDR3 DNA follows: TGTGCCAGCAGGACGGCTTCCATGAACACTGAAGCTTTCTTT.

The CDR3 coding sequence is TGTGCCAGCACTCCCTCGGGGGGCCCCTACGAGCAGTACTTC. Amino acids: CASTPSGGPYEQYF. The chain links TRBV7-2 to TRBJ2-7; weak D call: TRBD2 (7 bases). V was cut by 7 bases and J by 2 bases, with 15 bases left in between. The germline V gene encodes CDR1 SGHTA and CDR2 FQGNSA. CDR3 length: 14 amino acids.

The chain is built from TRBV25-1 and TRBJ1-2, with a possible D match to TRBD1 (6 bases). This CDR3 comprises 13 residues. Trimming cost V 7 bases and J 2 bases, with 11 bases left between them. Germline values: CDR1 MGHDK, CDR2 SYGVNS. The CDR3 sequence: CASTATGNYGYTF. The CDR3 DNA reads TGTGCCAGCACCGCGACAGGAAACTATGGCTACACCTTC.

V gene TRBV6-5 combines with J gene TRBJ2-7, with 7 bases aligning to TRBD1. This CDR3 is built from 16 residues. Germline V gene sequence: CDR1 MNHEY, CDR2 SVGAGI. J was trimmed by 1 base and V by 0 bases; bases with no gene match: 6. This chain's CDR3 is CASSYSKGGGSYEQYF. The CDR3 DNA reads as TGTGCCAGCAGTTACTCGAAAGGGGGCGGTTCCTACGAGCAGTACTTC.

The rearrangement joins TRBV10-2 to TRBJ1-1; D gene uncertain. Germline assignment: CDR1 WSHSY and CDR2 SAAADI. The CDR3 is 12 residues long. Trimming took off 6 bases at V and 6 bases at J, with 11 bases between the two ends. CDR3 DNA: TGCGCCAGCAGCGACTTCCCAGCTGAAGCTTTCTTT. Translated, it gives CASSDFPAEAFF.